A single sample gave rise to the 2 T cell receptor beta chains below, sequenced in a study of T-cell memory formation after mild COVID-19. TCRdb itself ran the 5' RACE reads through MiXCR, one entry per CDR3 protein. This sample yields about 90,000 distinct CDR3 sequences, of which about 16% are seen a single time; roughly two fifths belongs to the top ten. The sample taken for sequencing was PBMCs or a T cell subset sorted from them (not recorded which). The receptors were gathered from a young man who had mild COVID-19 (a few samples of this study predate the infection). Cell type and time point are not known.

This clonotype appeared a single time. This rearrangement joins TRBV7-9 to TRBJ2-1; D may match TRBD1 or TRBD2 (5 bases each). Germline V lookup: CDR1 SEHNR, CDR2 FQNEAQ (reference sequence). The CDR3 contains 15 residues. The ends were cut back, 1 base at V and 7 bases at J, with 14 bases in the middle. The CDR3 reads CASSLVGRDANEQFF. Written as DNA, the CDR3 is TGTGCCAGCAGCTTAGTGGGACGAGACGCGAATGAGCAGTTCTTC.

In its sample, this clonotype was seen a few times. This chain uses TRBV20-1 with TRBJ2-1, with D perhaps matching TRBD1 or TRBD2 (5 bases each). With 3 bases removed from V and 8 bases from J, the gap between germline ends came to 14 bases. Germline values: CDR1 DFQATT, CDR2 SNEGSKA (reference sequence). The CDR3 consists of 13 residues. CDR3 coding DNA: TGCAGTGCTAGGGGGAAGGGGAGCGATGAGCAGTTCTTC. Protein product: CSARGKGSDEQFF.